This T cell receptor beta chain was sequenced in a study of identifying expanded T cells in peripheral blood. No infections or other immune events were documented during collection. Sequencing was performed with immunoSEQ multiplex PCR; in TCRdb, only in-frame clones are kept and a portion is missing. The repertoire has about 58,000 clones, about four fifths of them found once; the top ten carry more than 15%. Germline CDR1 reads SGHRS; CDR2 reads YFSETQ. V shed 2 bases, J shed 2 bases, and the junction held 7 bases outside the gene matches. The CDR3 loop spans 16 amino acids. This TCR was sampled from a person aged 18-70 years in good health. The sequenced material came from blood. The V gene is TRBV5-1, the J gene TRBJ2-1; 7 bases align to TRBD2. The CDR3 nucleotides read TGCGCCAGCAGCTTAACCGCGGGAGCTACCTACAATGAGCAGTTCTTC. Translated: CASSLTAGATYNEQFF.